The TCR beta chain under discussion was sequenced for a study of Ad26.COV2.S vaccination and SARS-CoV-2 variants. This CDR3 spans 15 amino acids. Germline V gene sequence: CDR1 MNHEY, CDR2 SVGEGT. Trimming cost V 6 bases and J 5 bases; bases outside gene matches: 12. The repertoire was sequenced with immunoSEQ multiplex PCR; TCRdb's copy has only in-frame clones and lacks some. The sample has around 350,000 clones, approximately 81% seen once. Stated treatment: 15 to 20 received Ad26.COV2.S at low or high dose, single or two shots; five or six received placebo; per-sample allocation not given. At day 63 after the first vaccine or placebo injection, samples were drawn. This clone showed up just a few times.

V gene TRBV6-2 or TRBV6-3 combines with J gene TRBJ1-2; TRBD1 matches at 7 bases. The sequenced sample was peripheral blood, obtained in a trial of Ad26.COV2.S vaccine versus placebo. The receptor was isolated from a person between 18 and 65 years old who received the Ad26.COV2.S COVID-19 vaccine or a placebo. The CDR3 DNA sequence: TGTGCCAGCAGCCTCACCGGACAGGCGGAATATGGCTACACCTTC. Its protein product is CASSLTGQAEYGYTF.